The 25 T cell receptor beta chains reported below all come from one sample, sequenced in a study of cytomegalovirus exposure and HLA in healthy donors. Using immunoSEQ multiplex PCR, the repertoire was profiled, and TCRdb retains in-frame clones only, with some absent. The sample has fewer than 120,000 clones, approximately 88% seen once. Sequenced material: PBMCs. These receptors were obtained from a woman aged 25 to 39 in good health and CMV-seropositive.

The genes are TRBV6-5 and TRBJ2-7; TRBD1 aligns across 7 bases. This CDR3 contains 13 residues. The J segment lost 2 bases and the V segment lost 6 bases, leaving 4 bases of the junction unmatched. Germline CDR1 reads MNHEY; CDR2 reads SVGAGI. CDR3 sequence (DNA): TGTGCCAGCAGGCAGACAGGGACCTACGAGCAGTACTTC. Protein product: CASRQTGTYEQYF.

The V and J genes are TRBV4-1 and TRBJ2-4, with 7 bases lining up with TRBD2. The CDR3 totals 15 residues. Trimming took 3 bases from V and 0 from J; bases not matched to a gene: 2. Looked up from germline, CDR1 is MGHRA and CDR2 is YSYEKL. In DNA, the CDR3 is TGCGCCAGCAGCCAGGGACTACTAGCCAAAAACATTCAGTACTTC. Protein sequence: CASSQGLLAKNIQYF.

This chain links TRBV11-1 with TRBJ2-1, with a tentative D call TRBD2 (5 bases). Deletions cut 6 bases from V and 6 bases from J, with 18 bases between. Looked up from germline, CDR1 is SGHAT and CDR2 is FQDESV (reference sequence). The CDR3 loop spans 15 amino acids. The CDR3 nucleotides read TGTGCCAGCAGTCCAACCCGGCTAGCCGGCAATGAGCAGTTCTTC. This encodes CASSPTRLAGNEQFF.

CDR3 nucleotide sequence: TGTGCCAGCAGCTCACAGGGGGCCAATCAGCCCCAGCATTTT. Residues: CASSSQGANQPQHF. V and J are TRBV5-4 and TRBJ1-5; 9 positions agree with TRBD1. Losses at the gene ends were 3 bases for V and 3 bases for J; bases not matched to a gene: 1. Per germline, CDR1 SGHNT and CDR2 YYREEE (reference sequence). The CDR3 length is 14 residues.

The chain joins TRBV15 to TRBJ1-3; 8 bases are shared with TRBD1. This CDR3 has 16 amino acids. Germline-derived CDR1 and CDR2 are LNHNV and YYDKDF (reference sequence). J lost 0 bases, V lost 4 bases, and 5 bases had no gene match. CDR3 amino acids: CATSIRTGGSGNTIYF. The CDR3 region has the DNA TGTGCCACCAGCATAAGAACAGGGGGCTCTGGAAACACCATATATTTT.

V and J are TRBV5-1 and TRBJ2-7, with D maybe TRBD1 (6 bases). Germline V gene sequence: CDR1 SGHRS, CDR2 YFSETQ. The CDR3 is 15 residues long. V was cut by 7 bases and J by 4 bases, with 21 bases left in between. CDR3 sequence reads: CASRDIPGPEYEQYF. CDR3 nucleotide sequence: TGCGCCAGCCGGGACATCCCTGGACCTGAATACGAGCAGTACTTC.

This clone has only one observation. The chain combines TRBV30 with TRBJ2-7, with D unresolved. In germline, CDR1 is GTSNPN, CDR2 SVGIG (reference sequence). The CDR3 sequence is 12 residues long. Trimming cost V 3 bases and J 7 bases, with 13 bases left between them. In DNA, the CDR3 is TGTGCCTGGAGCTATGCTATATCTGAGCAGTACTTC. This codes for CAWSYAISEQYF.

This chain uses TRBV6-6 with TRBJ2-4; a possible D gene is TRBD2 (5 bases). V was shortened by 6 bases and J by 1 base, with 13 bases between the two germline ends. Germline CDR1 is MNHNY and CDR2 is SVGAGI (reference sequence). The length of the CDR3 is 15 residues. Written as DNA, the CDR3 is TGTGCCAGCAGGCAGGACTTGCTGGCCAAAAACATTCAGTACTTC. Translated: CASRQDLLAKNIQYF.

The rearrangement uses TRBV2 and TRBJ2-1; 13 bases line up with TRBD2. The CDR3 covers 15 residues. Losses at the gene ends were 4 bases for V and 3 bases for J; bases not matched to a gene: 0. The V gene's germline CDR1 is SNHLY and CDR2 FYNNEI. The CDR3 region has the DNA TGTGCCAGCAGTGGGACTAGCGGGGGCTACAATGAGCAGTTCTTC. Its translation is CASSGTSGGYNEQFF.

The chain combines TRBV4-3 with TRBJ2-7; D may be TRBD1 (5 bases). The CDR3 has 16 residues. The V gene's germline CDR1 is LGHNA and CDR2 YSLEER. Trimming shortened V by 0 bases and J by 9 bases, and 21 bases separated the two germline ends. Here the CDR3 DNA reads TGCGCCAGCAGCCAAGACTTGAGACAGTCGGGCCTACGGCAGTACTTC. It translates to CASSQDLRQSGLRQYF.

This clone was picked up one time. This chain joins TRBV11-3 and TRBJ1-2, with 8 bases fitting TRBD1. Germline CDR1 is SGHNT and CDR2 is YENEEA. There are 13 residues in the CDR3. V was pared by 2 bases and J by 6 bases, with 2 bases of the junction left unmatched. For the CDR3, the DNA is TGTGCCAGCAGCTTACCAGGGGGCGATGGCTACACCTTC. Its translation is CASSLPGGDGYTF.

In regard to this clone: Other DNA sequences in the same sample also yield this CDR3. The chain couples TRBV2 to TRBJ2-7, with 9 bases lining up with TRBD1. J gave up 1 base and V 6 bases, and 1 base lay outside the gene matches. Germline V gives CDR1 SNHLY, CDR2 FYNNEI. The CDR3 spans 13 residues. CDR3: CASRGTGSYEQYF. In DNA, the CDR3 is TGTGCCAGCAGGGGGACAGGGTCCTACGAGCAGTACTTC.

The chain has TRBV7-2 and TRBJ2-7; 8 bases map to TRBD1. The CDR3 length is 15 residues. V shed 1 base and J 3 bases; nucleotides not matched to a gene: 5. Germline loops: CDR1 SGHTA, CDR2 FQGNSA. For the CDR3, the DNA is TGTGCCAGCAGCTTAGAGGGGACAGGAGACTACGAGCAGTACTTC. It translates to CASSLEGTGDYEQYF.

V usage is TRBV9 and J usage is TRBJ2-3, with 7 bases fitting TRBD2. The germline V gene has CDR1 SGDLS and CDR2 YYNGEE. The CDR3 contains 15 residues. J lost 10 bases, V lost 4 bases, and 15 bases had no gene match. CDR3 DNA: TGTGCCAGCAGCCCATCTTGGCGGGGGAGTCTATCGCAGTATTTT. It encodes CASSPSWRGSLSQYF.

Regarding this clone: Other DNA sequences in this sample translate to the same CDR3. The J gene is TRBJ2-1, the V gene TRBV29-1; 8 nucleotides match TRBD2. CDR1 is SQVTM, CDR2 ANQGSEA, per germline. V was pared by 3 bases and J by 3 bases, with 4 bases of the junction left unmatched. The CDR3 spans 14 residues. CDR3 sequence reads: CSVDGGGLYNEQFF. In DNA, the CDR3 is TGCAGCGTTGACGGGGGGGGTCTCTACAATGAGCAGTTCTTC.

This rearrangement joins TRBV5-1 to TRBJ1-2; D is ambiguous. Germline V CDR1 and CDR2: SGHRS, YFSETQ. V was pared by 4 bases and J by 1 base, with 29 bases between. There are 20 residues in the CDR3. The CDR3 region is CASSPLSLALGHNFNYGYTF. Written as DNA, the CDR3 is TGCGCCAGCAGCCCTTTGAGCCTGGCTCTTGGGCACAACTTTAACTATGGCTACACCTTC.

The CDR3 region has the DNA TGTGCCAGCAGCTTGGACACCACCTACGAGCAGTACTTC. Its protein product is CASSLDTTYEQYF. The chain is built from TRBV5-4 and TRBJ2-7, with unresolved D. Trimming pared 0 bases from V and 2 bases from J, leaving 6 bases between. This CDR3 spans 13 amino acids. Germline values: CDR1 SGHNT, CDR2 YYREEE (reference sequence).

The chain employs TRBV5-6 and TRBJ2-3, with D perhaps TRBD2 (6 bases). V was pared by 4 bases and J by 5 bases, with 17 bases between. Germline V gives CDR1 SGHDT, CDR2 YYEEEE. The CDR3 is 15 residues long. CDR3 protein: CASSRERGRGDTQYF. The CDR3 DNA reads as TGTGCCAGCAGCCGGGAGAGAGGGAGAGGAGATACGCAGTATTTT.

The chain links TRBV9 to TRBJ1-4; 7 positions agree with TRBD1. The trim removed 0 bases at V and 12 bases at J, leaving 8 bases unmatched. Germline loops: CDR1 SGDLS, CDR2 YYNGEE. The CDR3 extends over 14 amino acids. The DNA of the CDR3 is TGTGCCAGCAGCGTAGCACAGGGGAGAGAGGAACTGTTTTTT. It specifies CASSVAQGREELFF.

The CDR3 nucleotides read TGTGCCAGCAGCTTGGGCCTAGATACCCACAATGAGCAGTTCTTC. Amino acids: CASSLGLDTHNEQFF. The chain is built from TRBV5-5 and TRBJ2-1, with D unresolved. The CDR3 extends over 15 amino acids. CDR1 and CDR2 (germline): SGHKS, YYEKEE (reference sequence). Trimming left V 0 bases short and J 5 bases short, with 12 bases between.

For the CDR3, the DNA is TGTGCCAGCAGCTTAGGAGGGTCGGGCGCCGGGGAGCTGTTTTTT. This codes for CASSLGGSGAGELFF. This chain links TRBV7-6 with TRBJ2-2, with TRBD2 as a possible D gene (5 bases). The CDR3 has 15 residues. The germline V gene has CDR1 SGHVS and CDR2 FNYEAQ. V was trimmed by 1 base and J by 6 bases, leaving 12 bases between them.

CDR3 protein: CTGQVNTGELFF. DNA for the CDR3: TGTACCGGACAGGTCAACACCGGGGAGCTGTTTTTT. The chain links TRBV7-9 to TRBJ2-2; 7 bases agree with TRBD1. Germline V gives CDR1 SEHNR, CDR2 FQNEAQ (reference sequence). The CDR3 consists of 12 residues.

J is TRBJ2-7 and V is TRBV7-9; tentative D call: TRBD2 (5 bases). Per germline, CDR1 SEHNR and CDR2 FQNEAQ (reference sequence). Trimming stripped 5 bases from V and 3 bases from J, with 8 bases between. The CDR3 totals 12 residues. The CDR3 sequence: CASSHTSYEQYF. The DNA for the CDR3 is TGTGCCAGCAGCCATACTAGCTACGAGCAGTACTTC.

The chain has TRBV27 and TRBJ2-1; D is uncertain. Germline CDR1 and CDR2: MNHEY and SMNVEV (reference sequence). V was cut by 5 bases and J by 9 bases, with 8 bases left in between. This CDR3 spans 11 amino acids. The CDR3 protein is CASSIGGEQFF. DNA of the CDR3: TGTGCCAGCAGTATAGGCGGTGAGCAGTTCTTC.

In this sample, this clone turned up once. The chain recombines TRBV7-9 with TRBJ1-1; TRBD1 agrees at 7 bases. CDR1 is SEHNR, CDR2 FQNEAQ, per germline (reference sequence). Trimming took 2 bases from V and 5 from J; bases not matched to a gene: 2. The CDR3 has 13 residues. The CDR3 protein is CASSLMTGTEAFF. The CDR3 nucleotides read TGTGCCAGCAGCTTAATGACAGGGACTGAAGCTTTCTTT.